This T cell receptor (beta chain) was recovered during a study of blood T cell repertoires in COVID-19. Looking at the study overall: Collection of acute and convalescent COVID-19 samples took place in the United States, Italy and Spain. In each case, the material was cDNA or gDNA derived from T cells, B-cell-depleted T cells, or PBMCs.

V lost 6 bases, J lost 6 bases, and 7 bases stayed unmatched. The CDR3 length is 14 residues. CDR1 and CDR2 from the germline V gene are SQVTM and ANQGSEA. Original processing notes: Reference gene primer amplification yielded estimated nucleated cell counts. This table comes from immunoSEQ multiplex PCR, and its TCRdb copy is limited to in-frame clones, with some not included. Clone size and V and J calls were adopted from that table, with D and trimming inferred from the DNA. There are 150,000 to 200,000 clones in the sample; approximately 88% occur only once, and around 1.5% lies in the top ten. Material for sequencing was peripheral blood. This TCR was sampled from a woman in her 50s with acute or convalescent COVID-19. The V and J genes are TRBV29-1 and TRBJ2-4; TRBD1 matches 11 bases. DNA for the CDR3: TGCAGCGTACTGGGACAGGGGGACGGAAACATTCAGTACTTC. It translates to CSVLGQGDGNIQYF. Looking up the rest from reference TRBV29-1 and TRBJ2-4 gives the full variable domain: SAVISQKPSRDICQRGTSLTIQCQVDSQVTMMFWYRQQPGQSLTLIATANQGSEATYESGFVIDKFPISRPNLTFSTLTVSNMSPEDSSIYLCSVLGQGDGNIQYFGAGTRLSVL.